These 10 T cell receptor beta chains were all obtained from the same sample, sequenced in a study of blood T cell repertoires in COVID-19. Some clones are missing from TCRdb's copy, which holds only in-frame ones; the method was immunoSEQ multiplex PCR. Counted here are 100,000 or so clones, about nine tenths occurring once; the ten biggest clones make up 3% to 4.5%. The sequenced sample consisted of peripheral blood. The source is a woman in her 50s in a cohort sampled during active COVID-19.

The CDR3 coding sequence is TGTGCCAGCACTCCATGGACAGGGCGGGTTGAGACCCAGTACTTC. Translating gives CASTPWTGRVETQYF. The J gene is TRBJ2-5, the V gene TRBV6-5; 8 nucleotides line up with TRBD1. This CDR3 spans 15 amino acids. Losses at the gene ends were 7 bases for V and 5 bases for J; bases not matched to a gene: 12. Germline CDR1 and CDR2: MNHEY and SVGAGI.

This clone appeared once. This rearrangement joins TRBV25-1 to TRBJ2-1; 10 nucleotides agree with TRBD2. The CDR3 is 17 amino acids. CDR1 and CDR2 from the germline V gene are MGHDK and SYGVNS. V dropped 2 bases and J dropped 4; count of bases not matched to a gene: 8. The CDR3 protein is CASSETRSGGAYNEQFF. CDR3 DNA: TGTGCCAGCAGTGAAACTAGGAGCGGGGGGGCGTACAATGAGCAGTTCTTC.

V usage is TRBV19 and J usage is TRBJ1-6; TRBD1 agrees at 9 bases. The CDR3 has 16 residues. Per the germline V gene, CDR1 is LNHDA and CDR2 is SQIVND (reference sequence). Trimming removed 3 bases from V and 8 bases from J; junction bases left unmatched: 8. The CDR3 reads CASSMTGTGTDSPLHF. The CDR3 nucleotides read TGTGCCAGTAGTATGACCGGGACAGGGACGGATTCACCCCTCCACTTT.

The chain couples TRBV12-3 or TRBV12-4 to TRBJ1-1, with 7 bases aligning to TRBD1. Trimming cost V 2 bases and J 5 bases; bases outside gene matches: 2. The CDR3 has 13 residues. CDR3 protein: CASSLRGRTEAFF. DNA of the CDR3: TGTGCCAGCAGTTTAAGGGGGCGGACTGAAGCTTTCTTT.

This chain uses TRBV15 with TRBJ1-4, with D uncertain. This CDR3 comprises 16 residues. Trimming left V 5 bases short and J 4 bases short, with 17 bases between. Germline CDR1 reads LNHNV; CDR2 reads YYDKDF (reference sequence). The CDR3 loop is CATSGLFRQINEKLFF. The CDR3 region has the DNA TGTGCCACCAGCGGGCTGTTTCGGCAGATTAATGAAAAACTGTTTTTT.

The V and J genes are TRBV19 and TRBJ2-3; possible D gene TRBD2, 6 bases. V gave up 0 bases and J gave up 3 bases, with 10 bases separating them. Germline V CDR1 and CDR2: LNHDA, SQIVND (reference sequence). CDR3 length: 15 amino acids. The CDR3 reads CASSIELARTDTQYF. CDR3 DNA sequence: TGTGCCAGTAGTATAGAACTAGCTCGGACAGATACGCAGTATTTT.

For the CDR3, the DNA is TGTGCTAGTGGCCCGTTCCGGGACAGAGCACATGGCTACACCTTC. Translating gives CASGPFRDRAHGYTF. The chain has TRBV12-5 and TRBJ1-2, with 7 bases lining up with TRBD1. The J segment lost 6 bases and the V segment lost 6 bases, leaving 13 bases of the junction unmatched. In germline, CDR1 is LGHNT, CDR2 FRNRAP. This CDR3 is 15 amino acids long.

The V gene is TRBV5-6, the J gene TRBJ2-1; 10 bases fit TRBD2. Germline lookup yields CDR1 SGHDT and CDR2 YYEEEE. CDR3 size: 16 residues. Losses at the gene ends were 4 bases for V and 2 bases for J; bases not matched to a gene: 6. The CDR3 loop reads CASSQLAGNTYNEQFF. CDR3 sequence (DNA): TGTGCCAGCAGCCAACTAGCGGGAAACACCTACAATGAGCAGTTCTTC.

CDR3 sequence: CASSLGYEQYF. Here the CDR3 DNA reads TGTGCCAGCAGTCTCGGCTACGAGCAGTACTTC. The rearrangement joins TRBV28 to TRBJ2-7; D not resolved. The length of the CDR3 is 11 residues. V gave up 5 bases and J gave up 3 bases, with 5 bases separating them. The germline CDR1 and CDR2 sequences are MDHEN and SYDVKM. Full variable domain (missing parts from reference TRBV28 and TRBJ2-7): DVKVTQSSRYLVKRTGEKVFLECVQDMDHENMFWYRQDPGLGLRLIYFSYDVKMKEKGDIPEGYSVSREKKERFSLILESASTNQTSMYLCASSLGYEQYFGPGTRLTVT.

V and J are TRBV19 and TRBJ2-6; perhaps TRBD2 as D (6 bases). The CDR3 contains 18 residues. Trimming left V 7 bases short and J 0 bases short, with 19 bases between. In germline, CDR1 is LNHDA, CDR2 SQIVND (reference sequence). The CDR3 loop reads CASTRRVGLSSGANVLTF. In DNA, the CDR3 is TGTGCCAGTACCAGGAGGGTTGGGTTATCCTCTGGGGCCAACGTCCTGACTTTC.